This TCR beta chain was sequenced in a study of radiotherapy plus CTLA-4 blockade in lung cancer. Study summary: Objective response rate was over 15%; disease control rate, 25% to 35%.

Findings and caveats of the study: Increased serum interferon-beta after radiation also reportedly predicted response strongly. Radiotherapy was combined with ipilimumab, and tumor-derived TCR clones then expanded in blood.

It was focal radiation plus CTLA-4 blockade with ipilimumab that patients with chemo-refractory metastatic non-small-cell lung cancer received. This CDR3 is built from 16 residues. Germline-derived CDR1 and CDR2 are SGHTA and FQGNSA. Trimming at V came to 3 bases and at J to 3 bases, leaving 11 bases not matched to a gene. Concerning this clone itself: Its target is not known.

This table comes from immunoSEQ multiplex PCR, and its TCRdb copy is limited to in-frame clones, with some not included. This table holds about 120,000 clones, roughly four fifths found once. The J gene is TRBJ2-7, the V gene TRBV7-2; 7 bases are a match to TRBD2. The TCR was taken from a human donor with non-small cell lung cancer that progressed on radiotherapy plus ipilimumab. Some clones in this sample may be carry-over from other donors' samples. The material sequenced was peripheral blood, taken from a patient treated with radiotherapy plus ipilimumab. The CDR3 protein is CASSFRGGRGGYEQYF. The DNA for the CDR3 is TGTGCCAGCAGCTTTCGCGGGGGACGCGGGGGCTACGAGCAGTACTTC.